These 6 T cell receptor beta chains originate from one sample sequenced in a study of regulatory T cells in long-lasting Graves disease. Time point here: newly diagnosed GD, antithyroid drugs for less than 3 months. Preparation of the TCR library used RNA extracted from PBMCs. For TCR beta, libraries came from iRepertoire HTBI primers and Arm-PCR of CDR3 regions. Via MiXCR, TCRdb re-called the multiplex PCR reads, giving one row per CDR3 protein. The sample holds 200,000 to 250,000 distinct CDR3 sequences, roughly 20% seen once. These data were also reused for a study on T cells in Graves' hyperthyroidism and ophthalmopathy.

The material sequenced was peripheral blood mononuclear cells (PBMCs), taken at new diagnosis, from a patient treated with antithyroid drugs. The source of these receptors is a young woman with Graves disease.

Notes on this clonotype: At one of its ends the junction is not consistent with the germline gene, which may arise from a read error. This chain links TRBV7-9 with TRBJ1-1; D ambiguous. CDR1 is SEHNR, CDR2 FQNEAQ, per germline (reference sequence). CDR3 size: 12 residues. Here the CDR3 DNA reads TGTGTCAGCAGCTTTGGAGGGACTGAAGCTTTCTTT. Residues: CVSSFGGTEAFF.

This clonotype was seen ten or more times. A much larger clone is a single base away; this may be a read error. This rearrangement joins TRBV2 to TRBJ2-1, with no clear D. V lost 0 bases and J 2 bases, leaving 8 bases between the germline ends. The CDR3 runs to 15 residues. CDR1 SNHLY and CDR2 FYNNEI come from the germline V gene. The CDR3, as DNA: TGTGCCAGCAGTGAAGCAGTGGTGGCCTACAATGAGCAGTTCTTC. Translated, it gives CASSEAVVAYNEQFF. Using reference TRBV2 and TRBJ2-1 for the parts outside the CDR3, the full variable domain is EPEVTQTPSHQVTQMGQEVILRCVPISNHLYFYWYRQILGQKVEFLVSFYNNEISEKSEIFDDQFSVERPDGSNFTLKIRSTKLEDSAMYFCASSEAVVAYNEQFFGPGTRLTVL.

In this sample, this clonotype turned up a few times. This sequence joins TRBV4-1 and TRBJ2-5, with TRBD1 as a possible D gene (6 bases). V was pared by 1 base and J by 4 bases, with 16 bases between. CDR1 and CDR2 (germline): MGHRA, YSYEKL. CDR3 length equals 16 residues. The CDR3 reads CASSQGPPGAVETQYF. CDR3 DNA sequence: TGCGCCAGCAGCCAAGGTCCCCCAGGGGCGGTAGAGACCCAGTACTTC.

There are many counts of this clonotype. The chain has TRBV6-1 and TRBJ2-7; D unresolved. CDR1 and CDR2 from the germline V gene are MNHNS and SASEGT. Trimming shortened V by 5 bases and J by 6 bases, and 14 bases separated the two germline ends. CDR3 length: 13 residues. CDR3 in amino acids: CASSPPSRAEQYF. CDR3 nucleotide sequence: TGTGCCAGCAGTCCGCCTTCCCGAGCCGAGCAGTACTTC.

The sample holds many counts of this clonotype. The chain carries TRBV29-1 and TRBJ2-4; maybe TRBD1 (6 bases). In germline, CDR1 is SQVTM, CDR2 ANQGSEA. There are 15 residues in the CDR3. Trimming pared 5 bases from V and 8 bases from J, leaving 22 bases between. For the CDR3, the DNA is TGCAGCGTTATTTGGGGACATCAACCTGGGCACATTCAGTACTTC. Its translation: CSVIWGHQPGHIQYF.

This clonotype was found many times. The chain combines TRBV28 with TRBJ2-1; 9 nucleotides line up with TRBD2. Per the germline V gene, CDR1 is MDHEN and CDR2 is SYDVKM. The CDR3 runs to 18 residues. The trim removed 3 bases at V and 0 bases at J, leaving 9 bases unmatched. For the CDR3, the DNA is TGTGCCAGCAGTTTCCCAGCGGGGGGCCTCATCTCCTACAATGAGCAGTTCTTC. Translated: CASSFPAGGLISYNEQFF.